A selection of T cell receptor beta chains follows, all from one sample in a study of cytomegalovirus exposure and HLA in healthy donors. Some clones are missing from TCRdb's copy, which holds only in-frame ones; the method was immunoSEQ multiplex PCR. The table includes fewer than 200,000 clones, roughly 87% detected once. The specimen was PBMCs. All receptors derive from a girl under two years old in good health and CMV-seronegative. Each CDR3 is given with its conserved first and last residue. Each record gives: clone size, V gene, J gene, D gene, CDR3 protein, CDR3 DNA. The D gene is left open where the match is weak. Some rows mark clone size as missing; the rest say once, few, many or name a class of expanded clone.

abundance: once; v_gene: TRBV7-2; j_gene: TRBJ2-1; d_gene: .; CDR3aa: CASSLATEALGNEQFF; CDR3nt: TGTGCCAGCAGCTTAGCGACGGAAGCCCTCGGGAATGAGCAGTTCTTC
abundance: .; v_gene: TRBV30; j_gene: TRBJ1-6; d_gene: .; CDR3aa: CAWRFVIPNSPLHF; CDR3nt: TGTGCCTGGAGGTTCGTTATTCCTAATTCACCCCTCCACTTT
abundance: .; v_gene: TRBV9; j_gene: TRBJ2-1; d_gene: .; CDR3aa: CASSSDWDNEQFF; CDR3nt: TGTGCCAGCAGCTCGGACTGGGACAATGAGCAGTTCTTC
abundance: .; v_gene: TRBV29-1; j_gene: TRBJ1-1; d_gene: .; CDR3aa: CSVVPRRDTEAFF; CDR3nt: TGCAGCGTGGTACCCAGACGGGACACTGAAGCTTTCTTT
abundance: .; v_gene: TRBV7-3; j_gene: TRBJ2-2; d_gene: .; CDR3aa: CASSRVITGELFF; CDR3nt: TGTGCCAGCAGCCGAGTAATCACCGGGGAGCTGTTTTTT
abundance: .; v_gene: TRBV10-3; j_gene: TRBJ2-7; d_gene: .; CDR3aa: CAISEEGGPIYEQYF; CDR3nt: TGTGCCATCAGTGAGGAAGGAGGACCCATCTACGAGCAGTACTTC
abundance: .; v_gene: TRBV19; j_gene: TRBJ2-2; d_gene: TRBD2; CDR3aa: CASSIDLAGNTGELFF; CDR3nt: TGTGCCAGTAGTATAGATCTAGCGGGAAACACCGGGGAGCTGTTTTTT
abundance: .; v_gene: TRBV6-1; j_gene: TRBJ1-6; d_gene: .; CDR3aa: CASSEAPTHNSPLHF; CDR3nt: TGTGCCAGCAGTGAAGCCCCTACTCATAATTCACCCCTCCACTTT
abundance: .; v_gene: TRBV27; j_gene: TRBJ1-1; d_gene: TRBD1; CDR3aa: CASSLFGDRANTEAFF; CDR3nt: TGTGCCAGCAGTTTATTTGGGGACAGGGCGAACACTGAAGCTTTCTTT
abundance: .; v_gene: TRBV19; j_gene: TRBJ1-6; d_gene: .; CDR3aa: CASSAPRVLFPSPLHF; CDR3nt: TGTGCCAGTAGTGCGCCCAGGGTCCTCTTCCCGTCACCCCTCCACTTT
abundance: .; v_gene: TRBV6-5; j_gene: TRBJ2-3; d_gene: TRBD2; CDR3aa: CASSSGLAGTSDTQYF; CDR3nt: TGTGCCAGCAGTTCGGGACTAGCGGGGACTTCAGATACGCAGTATTTT
abundance: .; v_gene: TRBV5-1; j_gene: TRBJ2-2; d_gene: TRBD2; CDR3aa: CASRLAGRLDGELFF; CDR3nt: TGCGCCAGCAGGCTAGCGGGACGATTGGACGGGGAGCTGTTTTTT
abundance: few; v_gene: TRBV6-5; j_gene: TRBJ2-7; d_gene: .; CDR3aa: CASSYNGQTSYEQYF; CDR3nt: TGTGCCAGCAGTTACAACGGACAGACCTCCTACGAGCAGTACTTC
abundance: .; v_gene: TRBV10-3; j_gene: TRBJ1-6; d_gene: .; CDR3aa: CAPGTPQSSYNSPLHF; CDR3nt: TGTGCCCCAGGAACCCCACAGAGCTCCTATAATTCACCCCTCCACTTT
abundance: .; v_gene: TRBV30; j_gene: TRBJ2-3; d_gene: TRBD2; CDR3aa: CARLAGVRADTQYF; CDR3nt: TGTGCCCGGCTAGCGGGGGTTCGGGCAGATACGCAGTATTTT
abundance: .; v_gene: TRBV5-6; j_gene: TRBJ1-2; d_gene: TRBD1; CDR3aa: CASSLRTGMGFYGYTF; CDR3nt: TGTGCCAGCAGCTTGAGGACAGGGATGGGATTCTATGGCTACACCTTC
abundance: .; v_gene: TRBV13; j_gene: TRBJ2-1; d_gene: TRBD2; CDR3aa: CASSPQPELAEEFF; CDR3nt: TGTGCCAGCAGCCCCCAGCCGGAACTAGCGGAAGAGTTCTTC
abundance: .; v_gene: TRBV4-1; j_gene: TRBJ1-5; d_gene: .; CDR3aa: CASSQDIAGRGQPQHF; CDR3nt: TGCGCCAGCAGCCAAGATATTGCAGGGCGTGGACAGCCCCAGCATTTT
abundance: .; v_gene: TRBV27; j_gene: TRBJ1-4; d_gene: TRBD1; CDR3aa: CASSLSFPGGNEKLFF; CDR3nt: TGTGCCAGCAGTTTATCGTTCCCAGGGGGTAATGAAAAACTGTTTTTT
abundance: .; v_gene: TRBV6-1; j_gene: TRBJ2-3; d_gene: TRBD2; CDR3aa: CASSGTSGGKGDTQYF; CDR3nt: TGTGCCAGCAGTGGGACTAGCGGGGGGAAGGGAGATACGCAGTATTTT
abundance: .; v_gene: TRBV5-1; j_gene: TRBJ1-6; d_gene: .; CDR3aa: CASSDTLGSSPLHF; CDR3nt: TGCGCCAGCAGCGATACCCTAGGCTCCTCACCCCTCCACTTT
abundance: .; v_gene: TRBV23-1; j_gene: TRBJ1-2; d_gene: .; CDR3aa: CASSQSEATGTNYGYTF; CDR3nt: TGCGCCAGCAGTCAATCGGAGGCCACAGGGACTAACTATGGCTACACCTTC
abundance: .; v_gene: TRBV5-1; j_gene: TRBJ2-2; d_gene: TRBD1; CDR3aa: CASSFGQGLTGELFF; CDR3nt: TGCGCCAGCAGCTTCGGACAGGGTTTAACCGGGGAGCTGTTTTTT
abundance: .; v_gene: TRBV5-1; j_gene: TRBJ1-3; d_gene: .; CDR3aa: CASSLAGQGSGNTIYF; CDR3nt: TGCGCCAGCAGCTTGGCCGGGCAGGGCTCTGGAAACACCATATATTTT
abundance: .; v_gene: TRBV7-9; j_gene: TRBJ2-2; d_gene: TRBD2; CDR3aa: CASSSSGRHTGELFF; CDR3nt: TGTGCCAGCAGCTCTAGCGGGAGGCACACCGGGGAGCTGTTTTTT
abundance: .; v_gene: TRBV6-1; j_gene: TRBJ2-3; d_gene: .; CDR3aa: CASRVGRTDTQYF; CDR3nt: TGTGCCAGCAGGGTGGGCCGGACAGATACGCAGTATTTT
abundance: .; v_gene: TRBV25-1; j_gene: TRBJ2-2; d_gene: .; CDR3aa: CASSDRTGELFF; CDR3nt: TGTGCCAGCAGTGACCGGACAGGGGAGCTGTTTTTT
abundance: .; v_gene: TRBV7-6; j_gene: TRBJ1-1; d_gene: .; CDR3aa: CASSLVRAGLVEAFF; CDR3nt: TGTGCCAGCAGCTTAGTCAGGGCAGGTCTAGTTGAAGCTTTCTTT
abundance: .; v_gene: TRBV27; j_gene: TRBJ2-2; d_gene: TRBD2; CDR3aa: CASSLARLAGGTGFFTGELFF; CDR3nt: TGTGCCAGCAGTTTAGCCAGACTAGCGGGGGGGACTGGGTTTTTTACCGGGGAGCTGTTTTTT
abundance: .; v_gene: TRBV27; j_gene: TRBJ2-3; d_gene: .; CDR3aa: CASSFTGLDTQYF; CDR3nt: TGTGCCAGCAGTTTTACAGGTTTAGATACGCAGTATTTT
abundance: .; v_gene: TRBV27; j_gene: TRBJ2-1; d_gene: TRBD2; CDR3aa: CASSLLTSGGNNEQFF; CDR3nt: TGTGCCAGCAGTTTATTGACTAGCGGGGGAAACAATGAGCAGTTCTTC
abundance: .; v_gene: TRBV27; j_gene: TRBJ1-6; d_gene: TRBD1; CDR3aa: CASKGAGSSPLHF; CDR3nt: TGTGCCAGCAAGGGGGCAGGGTCCTCACCCCTCCACTTT
abundance: .; v_gene: TRBV13; j_gene: TRBJ2-3; d_gene: TRBD2; CDR3aa: CASSYRLAGVWGTDTQYF; CDR3nt: TGTGCCAGCAGCTACCGACTAGCGGGGGTCTGGGGCACAGATACGCAGTATTTT
abundance: .; v_gene: TRBV6-5; j_gene: TRBJ1-1; d_gene: TRBD1; CDR3aa: CASSDRGTEAFF; CDR3nt: TGTGCCAGCAGCGACAGGGGCACTGAAGCTTTCTTT
abundance: .; v_gene: TRBV2; j_gene: TRBJ1-2; d_gene: .; CDR3aa: CASSVQGSYGYTF; CDR3nt: TGTGCCAGCAGTGTTCAGGGGAGCTATGGCTACACCTTC
abundance: once; v_gene: TRBV25-1; j_gene: TRBJ1-6; d_gene: TRBD1; CDR3aa: CASTSDRGIAYNSPLHF; CDR3nt: TGTGCCAGCACCTCCGACAGGGGAATCGCCTATAATTCACCCCTCCACTTT
abundance: once; v_gene: TRBV5-1; j_gene: TRBJ1-1; d_gene: .; CDR3aa: CASSLGAGQGAFF; CDR3nt: TGCGCCAGCAGCTTGGGAGCGGGGCAAGGAGCTTTCTTT
abundance: .; v_gene: TRBV7-3; j_gene: TRBJ2-3; d_gene: TRBD2; CDR3aa: CASSSRSGGSADTQYF; CDR3nt: TGTGCCAGCAGCTCAAGAAGTGGCGGGAGTGCAGATACGCAGTATTTT
abundance: .; v_gene: TRBV12-5; j_gene: TRBJ2-1; d_gene: TRBD2; CDR3aa: CASGAGTRYNEQFF; CDR3nt: TGTGCTAGTGGGGCCGGGACTAGATACAATGAGCAGTTCTTC
abundance: few; v_gene: TRBV7-9; j_gene: TRBJ2-7; d_gene: TRBD2; CDR3aa: CASSPGGPTYEQYF; CDR3nt: TGTGCCAGCAGCCCGGGGGGACCGACCTACGAGCAGTACTTC
abundance: .; v_gene: TRBV2; j_gene: TRBJ2-7; d_gene: .; CDR3aa: CASSEGGGLLGEQYF; CDR3nt: TGTGCCAGCAGTGAAGGGGGCGGACTACTGGGGGAGCAGTACTTC
abundance: .; v_gene: TRBV18; j_gene: TRBJ2-2; d_gene: TRBD2; CDR3aa: CASSPTSGVNTGELFF; CDR3nt: TGTGCCAGCTCACCAACTAGCGGGGTTAACACCGGGGAGCTGTTTTTT
abundance: .; v_gene: TRBV5-1; j_gene: TRBJ2-3; d_gene: TRBD2; CDR3aa: CASSLDSGGPWDTQYF; CDR3nt: TGCGCCAGCAGCTTAGACTCGGGGGGGCCCTGGGATACGCAGTATTTT
abundance: .; v_gene: TRBV18; j_gene: TRBJ1-1; d_gene: TRBD1; CDR3aa: CASSPTGSNTEAFF; CDR3nt: TGTGCCAGCTCACCGACAGGGTCTAACACTGAAGCTTTCTTT
abundance: .; v_gene: TRBV7-2; j_gene: TRBJ2-7; d_gene: .; CDR3aa: CASSLGRQTFSYEQYF; CDR3nt: TGTGCCAGCAGCTTAGGACGACAGACTTTCTCCTACGAGCAGTACTTC
abundance: once; v_gene: TRBV7-9; j_gene: TRBJ2-1; d_gene: TRBD2; CDR3aa: CASSLSSGRAHEQFF; CDR3nt: TGTGCCAGCAGCTTATCTAGCGGGAGGGCCCATGAGCAGTTCTTC
abundance: .; v_gene: TRBV7-8; j_gene: TRBJ2-7; d_gene: .; CDR3aa: CASSFAQAPYEQYF; CDR3nt: TGTGCCAGCAGCTTCGCACAGGCGCCCTACGAGCAGTACTTC
abundance: .; v_gene: TRBV15; j_gene: TRBJ1-4; d_gene: .; CDR3aa: CATSRDPGSSNEKLFF; CDR3nt: TGTGCCACCAGCAGAGATCCCGGGTCCTCTAATGAAAAACTGTTTTTT
abundance: once; v_gene: TRBV4-3; j_gene: TRBJ2-1; d_gene: TRBD2; CDR3aa: CASSQYPVHLAGGPSEQFF; CDR3nt: TGCGCCAGCAGCCAATACCCAGTCCACCTAGCGGGAGGGCCTAGTGAGCAGTTCTTC
abundance: .; v_gene: TRBV9; j_gene: TRBJ1-4; d_gene: TRBD1; CDR3aa: CASSVAQGEANEKLFF; CDR3nt: TGTGCCAGCAGCGTAGCCCAGGGGGAGGCTAATGAAAAACTGTTTTTT
abundance: .; v_gene: TRBV30; j_gene: TRBJ2-5; d_gene: TRBD1; CDR3aa: CAWKGGEETQYF; CDR3nt: TGTGCCTGGAAAGGGGGCGAAGAGACCCAGTACTTC
abundance: .; v_gene: TRBV7-2; j_gene: TRBJ1-2; d_gene: .; CDR3aa: CASSLGSRGDGYTF; CDR3nt: TGTGCCAGCAGCTTAGGGTCCCGGGGAGATGGCTACACCTTC
abundance: .; v_gene: TRBV18; j_gene: TRBJ2-1; d_gene: TRBD1; CDR3aa: CASSPPPGGAYNEQFF; CDR3nt: TGTGCCAGCTCACCACCGCCAGGGGGAGCCTACAATGAGCAGTTCTTC
abundance: .; v_gene: TRBV6-5; j_gene: TRBJ2-7; d_gene: TRBD1; CDR3aa: CASSYGTGGVYEQYF; CDR3nt: TGTGCCAGCAGTTACGGGACAGGGGGGGTCTACGAGCAGTACTTC